Following are 17 T cell receptor beta chains from one sample sequenced in a study of blood T cell repertoires in COVID-19. Sequenced by immunoSEQ multiplex PCR; TCRdb stores in-frame clones only, minus some. Among around 200,000 clones listed, roughly nine tenths were seen once. The sequencing input was PBMCs or T cells enriched from blood (not recorded which). These TCRs come from a woman aged 40 to 50 with acute COVID-19.

The chain employs TRBV9 and TRBJ1-6; D is possibly TRBD1 (5 bases). Trimming took off 3 bases at V and 10 bases at J, with 17 bases between the two ends. This CDR3 region has 15 residues. Germline V gives CDR1 SGDLS, CDR2 YYNGEE. For the CDR3, the DNA is TGTGCCAGCAGCGAAGGGACTCCAGGCAACTCACCCCTCCACTTT. Its protein is CASSEGTPGNSPLHF.

The chain uses TRBV5-1 and TRBJ2-7; TRBD1 aligns across 8 bases. The trim removed 3 bases at V and 0 bases at J, leaving 11 bases unmatched. This CDR3 has 17 residues. From germline, CDR1 is SGHRS and CDR2 YFSETQ. CDR3 in amino acids: CASSSLPLDRASYEQYF. As DNA, the CDR3 is TGCGCCAGCAGCTCCCTGCCCTTGGACAGGGCCTCCTACGAGCAGTACTTC.

The J gene is TRBJ1-6, the V gene TRBV5-8; 8 bases line up with TRBD1. The CDR3 covers 15 residues. V was clipped by 6 bases and J by 9 bases; unmatched bases: 11. The V gene's germline CDR1 is SGHTS and CDR2 YDEGEE. CDR3: CASTDQGARFSPLHF. The DNA of the CDR3 is TGTGCCAGCACCGATCAGGGGGCGCGTTTTTCACCCCTCCACTTT.

V gene TRBV24-1 combines with J gene TRBJ1-4; maybe TRBD1 (6 bases). V shed 2 bases and J shed 3 bases, with 9 bases lying between them. CDR3 length equals 15 residues. The germline V gene encodes CDR1 KGHDR and CDR2 SFDVKD. DNA of the CDR3: TGTGCCACCAGTGATTCAGGGGCATCTAATGAAAAACTGTTTTTT. This sequence encodes CATSDSGASNEKLFF.

The V gene is TRBV9, the J gene TRBJ2-2, with 9 nucleotides matching TRBD1. V shed 3 bases, J shed 6 bases, and the junction held 15 bases outside the gene matches. The CDR3 is 18 residues long. Germline loops: CDR1 SGDLS, CDR2 YYNGEE. CDR3 protein: CASSGRGTGSHPSGELFF. The DNA for the CDR3 is TGTGCCAGCAGCGGAAGAGGGACAGGGTCTCACCCATCCGGGGAGCTGTTTTTT.

This chain joins TRBV19 and TRBJ1-4, with D hard to call. The V end lost 3 bases, the J end lost 5 bases, and 13 bases lay between the germline ends. Germline V gene data show CDR1 as LNHDA and CDR2 as SQIVND (reference sequence). CDR3 length equals 15 residues. The CDR3 loop reads CASSIIGEENEKLFF. The CDR3 coding sequence is TGTGCCAGTAGTATTATTGGTGAGGAGAATGAAAAACTGTTTTTT.

The genes are TRBV4-3 and TRBJ2-3; 15 positions match TRBD2. Germline-derived CDR1 and CDR2 are LGHNA and YSLEER. V was pared by 1 base and J by 5 bases, with 10 bases of the junction left unmatched. This CDR3 has 19 residues. The CDR3 sequence is CASSQVGPGTSGRKDTQYF. The CDR3, as DNA: TGCGCCAGCAGCCAAGTGGGGCCTGGGACTAGCGGGAGGAAAGATACGCAGTATTTT.

This clone was counted a single time. The chain uses TRBV11-3 and TRBJ2-3; D is ambiguous. CDR1 is SGHNT, CDR2 YENEEA, per germline. The length of the CDR3 is 14 residues. Trimming pared 1 base from V and 2 bases from J, leaving 7 bases between. CDR3 residues: CASSLAATTDTQYF. The CDR3 nucleotides read TGTGCCAGCAGCTTAGCCGCTACCACAGATACGCAGTATTTT.

This chain uses TRBV7-9 with TRBJ2-1; D is perhaps TRBD1 (6 bases). The germline gives CDR1 SEHNR, CDR2 FQNEAQ (reference sequence). With 6 bases removed from V and 0 bases from J, the gap between germline ends came to 18 bases. The CDR3 has 17 amino acids. CDR3 coding DNA: TGTGCCAGCAGAGAAGGGACATATAGGCTCTCCTACAATGAGCAGTTCTTC. As protein: CASREGTYRLSYNEQFF.

This clone was seen a single time. The rearrangement uses TRBV5-4 and TRBJ1-6; D gene ambiguous. The CDR3 extends over 12 amino acids. From germline, CDR1 is SGHNT and CDR2 YYREEE (reference sequence). V was shortened by 0 bases and J by 12 bases, with 7 bases between the two germline ends. The CDR3 DNA follows: TGTGCCAGCAGCTTGGCGGAGGGACCCCTCCACTTT. Residues: CASSLAEGPLHF.

The chain combines TRBV9 with TRBJ2-3; 10 nucleotides agree with TRBD1. V gave up 4 bases and J gave up 3 bases; unmatched junction bases: 8. The CDR3 is made up of 16 amino acids. The germline gives CDR1 SGDLS, CDR2 YYNGEE. The CDR3 reads CASSPAGTGVTDTQYF. CDR3 nucleotide sequence: TGTGCCAGCAGCCCAGCCGGGACAGGGGTAACAGATACGCAGTATTTT.

The V call is TRBV4-3, the J call TRBJ2-3; 8 bases align to TRBD2. The V segment lost 3 bases and the J segment 3 bases; nucleotides outside the gene matches: 11. The CDR3 sequence is 17 residues long. Germline assignment: CDR1 LGHNA and CDR2 YSLEER. The CDR3 nucleotides are TGCGCCAGCAGCCAGTCTCTTAGCGGGGCGGGGACAGATACGCAGTATTTT. Protein product: CASSQSLSGAGTDTQYF.

The chain joins TRBV24-1 to TRBJ2-7, with D unclear. The CDR3 extends over 13 amino acids. CDR1 KGHDR and CDR2 SFDVKD come from the germline V gene. Trimming took 6 bases from V and 4 from J, leaving 12 bases between them. The CDR3 DNA follows: TGTGCCACCAGTAATAGTGAAAAATACGAGCAGTACTTC. Translation: CATSNSEKYEQYF.

The chain has TRBV6-5 and TRBJ1-2; D is perhaps TRBD1 (5 bases). The V and J ends lost 2 bases and 2 bases respectively, with 12 bases between them. CDR1 and CDR2 (germline): MNHEY, SVGAGI. The CDR3 loop spans 15 amino acids. The CDR3 DNA sequence: TGTGCCAGCAGTTACCAGGGCAGGGTGAACTATGGCTACACCTTC. It codes for CASSYQGRVNYGYTF.

V is TRBV6-5 and J is TRBJ2-2; tentative D call: TRBD1 (6 bases). The CDR3 spans 16 residues. Trimming removed 4 bases at V and 6 bases at J, with 18 bases between. Looked up from germline, CDR1 is MNHEY and CDR2 is SVGAGI. The CDR3 DNA is TGTGCCAGCAGTTTCCTCATCCAGGGGCGCCCCGGGGAGCTGTTTTTT. As protein: CASSFLIQGRPGELFF.

This chain uses TRBV5-4 with TRBJ2-6; TRBD1 matches 8 bases. The length of the CDR3 is 17 residues. V lost 5 bases, J lost 0 bases, and 7 bases stayed unmatched. Germline CDR1 is SGHNT and CDR2 is YYREEE (reference sequence). The CDR3 is CASRAGTGNSGANVLTF. The CDR3 DNA reads TGTGCCAGCAGGGCCGGGACAGGTAACTCTGGGGCCAACGTCCTGACTTTC.

This chain uses TRBV5-4 with TRBJ2-5, with 9 bases that match TRBD2. The CDR3 length is 15 residues. CDR1 is SGHNT and CDR2 is YYREEE in the germline V gene (reference sequence). V trimming: 1 base; J trimming: 5 bases; junction bases outside the gene matches: 6. The CDR3 DNA is TGTGCCAGCAGCTTGACGAGCGGGAGGCATGAGACCCAGTACTTC. This translates into CASSLTSGRHETQYF.